The 14 T cell receptor beta chains given below trace back to one sample, sequenced in a study of cytomegalovirus exposure and HLA in healthy donors. The PCR was carried out with 60 Vbeta primers and 13 Jbeta primers. The method was immunoSEQ multiplex PCR; TCRdb's version includes in-frame clones alone and lacks a portion of them. The table includes some 150,000 clones, roughly three fifths detected once. Sequencing was done on a sample of PBMCs. The origin of the receptors is a woman aged 40-49 years in good health and CMV-seronegative.

V gene TRBV18 combines with J gene TRBJ1-5; the D gene is possibly TRBD1 (5 bases). Trimming took off 3 bases at V and 7 bases at J, with 16 bases between the two ends. The CDR3 covers 15 residues. The germline CDR1 and CDR2 sequences are KGHSH and LQKENI. CDR3 DNA: TGTGCCAGCTCACCCCGGGGGAATCGGGACCAGCCCCAGCATTTT. This gives the protein CASSPRGNRDQPQHF.

This clone was counted a few times. The rearrangement links TRBV5-1 to TRBJ1-2; TRBD1 is a possible D gene (6 bases). The CDR3 runs 15 residues. In germline, CDR1 is SGHRS, CDR2 YFSETQ. The V end was cut by 0 bases, the J end by 1 base, with 10 bases between. CDR3 amino acids: CASSLAQGINYGYTF. DNA of the CDR3: TGCGCCAGCAGCTTGGCACAGGGCATTAACTATGGCTACACCTTC.

The rearrangement joins TRBV7-3 to TRBJ1-5, with 7 nucleotides matching TRBD1. With V trimmed by 7 bases and J by 5 bases, 14 bases remained unmatched. Germline CDR1 reads SGHTA; CDR2 reads FQGTGA. The length of the CDR3 is 16 residues. The CDR3 spells CASTYAGTTGDQPQHF. The CDR3 region has the DNA TGTGCCAGCACCTACGCCGGGACAACAGGGGATCAGCCCCAGCATTTT.

The chain employs TRBV9 and TRBJ2-1; the match to TRBD1 covers 9 bases. There are 15 residues in the CDR3. The ends lost 3 bases at V and 8 bases at J; junction bases unmatched: 9. The germline gives CDR1 SGDLS, CDR2 YYNGEE. The CDR3 nucleotides are TGTGCCAGCAGCGAATTTGGACAGGGGAGCGATGAGCAGTTCTTC. It translates to CASSEFGQGSDEQFF.

This chain joins TRBV5-4 and TRBJ2-3; D is perhaps TRBD2 (7 bases). There are 16 residues in the CDR3. Germline CDR1 is SGHNT and CDR2 is YYREEE (reference sequence). Trimming took 6 bases from V and 3 from J, leaving 20 bases between them. This CDR3 reads CASNRRGGRLTDTQYF. Here the CDR3 DNA reads TGTGCCAGCAACAGGAGGGGGGGGCGTTTGACAGATACGCAGTATTTT.

This clone was seen once. V is TRBV19 and J is TRBJ1-6; D is perhaps TRBD1 (5 bases). The CDR3 totals 15 residues. V was clipped by 7 bases and J by 4 bases, with 14 bases between them. Looked up from germline, CDR1 is LNHDA and CDR2 is SQIVND (reference sequence). The CDR3 region is CASTTVKEYNSPLHF. CDR3 nucleotides: TGTGCCAGTACGACAGTAAAGGAGTATAATTCACCCCTCCACTTT.

The sample holds a few counts of this clone. The J gene is TRBJ1-6, the V gene TRBV27; possibly TRBD1 for D (6 bases). Germline CDR1 MNHEY, CDR2 SMNVEV (reference sequence). The CDR3 spans 14 residues. V dropped 2 bases and J dropped 9 bases, with 11 bases sitting between them. The CDR3 spells CASSLGGAASPLHF. CDR3 DNA: TGTGCCAGCAGTTTAGGGGGGGCGGCTTCACCCCTCCACTTT.

The gene calls are TRBV9 and TRBJ1-5; D might be TRBD1 (6 bases). Germline V gene sequence: CDR1 SGDLS, CDR2 YYNGEE. V was trimmed by 2 bases and J by 0 bases, leaving 9 bases between them. This CDR3 spans 15 amino acids. The CDR3 DNA reads TGTGCCAGCAGCGTGGGGACACATAGCAATCAGCCCCAGCATTTT. Its protein is CASSVGTHSNQPQHF.

The V gene is TRBV19, the J gene TRBJ2-5; TRBD1 agrees at 8 bases. The trim removed 9 bases at V and 3 bases at J, leaving 6 bases unmatched. CDR1 LNHDA and CDR2 SQIVND come from the germline V gene (reference sequence). This CDR3 contains 13 residues. CDR3: CASSGQGKETQYF. CDR3 coding DNA: TGTGCCAGCTCCGGACAGGGCAAAGAGACCCAGTACTTC.

The gene calls are TRBV28 and TRBJ2-1; TRBD1 might be the D (6 bases). The germline V and J ends were trimmed by 11 bases and 0 bases, with 11 bases remaining between them. Per the germline V gene, CDR1 is MDHEN and CDR2 is SYDVKM. This CDR3 spans 13 amino acids. The CDR3 loop is CAVTGSSYNEQFF. The DNA for the CDR3 is TGTGCCGTTACAGGGAGCTCCTACAATGAGCAGTTCTTC.

The V gene is TRBV6-1, the J gene TRBJ1-2, with 8 nucleotides matching TRBD1. The CDR3 is 14 residues long. Germline V CDR1 and CDR2: MNHNS, SASEGT. V gave up 4 bases and J gave up 8 bases; unmatched junction bases: 9. The CDR3 reads CASSAGQGAYGYTF. For the CDR3, the DNA is TGTGCCAGCAGTGCTGGTCAGGGGGCATACGGCTACACCTTC.

This chain links TRBV28 with TRBJ1-5; 9 bases match TRBD1. The CDR3 extends over 17 amino acids. The V and J ends lost 5 bases and 3 bases, in that order; junction bases with no gene match: 11. Per germline, CDR1 MDHEN and CDR2 SYDVKM. The CDR3 bases are TGTGCCAGCAGTCCCCGGGCCGGACAGGGGTTCAATCAGCCCCAGCATTTT. Translating gives CASSPRAGQGFNQPQHF. The whole variable domain, remainder taken from reference TRBV28 and TRBJ1-5, is DVKVTQSSRYLVKRTGEKVFLECVQDMDHENMFWYRQDPGLGLRLIYFSYDVKMKEKGDIPEGYSVSREKKERFSLILESASTNQTSMYLCASSPRAGQGFNQPQHFGDGTRLSIL.

The chain recombines TRBV19 with TRBJ1-5; a possible D gene is TRBD1 (6 bases). Germline V gene sequence: CDR1 LNHDA, CDR2 SQIVND (reference sequence). V lost 7 bases to trimming and J lost 2 bases, with 15 bases between them. CDR3 length: 15 amino acids. Here the CDR3 DNA reads TGTGCCAGTACTTCCGGGACACCCCGCAATCAGCCCCAGCATTTT. Its protein product is CASTSGTPRNQPQHF.

This clone was recorded only once. The V gene is TRBV4-2, the J gene TRBJ2-7; possible D gene TRBD2, 5 bases. The germline V gene has CDR1 LGHNA and CDR2 YNFKEQ. The CDR3 has 15 amino acids. V was shortened by 1 base and J by 0 bases, with 10 bases between the two germline ends. The CDR3 region has the DNA TGTGCCAGCAGCCAAGCCTCTAGCAGCTCCTACGAGCAGTACTTC. Protein sequence: CASSQASSSSYEQYF.